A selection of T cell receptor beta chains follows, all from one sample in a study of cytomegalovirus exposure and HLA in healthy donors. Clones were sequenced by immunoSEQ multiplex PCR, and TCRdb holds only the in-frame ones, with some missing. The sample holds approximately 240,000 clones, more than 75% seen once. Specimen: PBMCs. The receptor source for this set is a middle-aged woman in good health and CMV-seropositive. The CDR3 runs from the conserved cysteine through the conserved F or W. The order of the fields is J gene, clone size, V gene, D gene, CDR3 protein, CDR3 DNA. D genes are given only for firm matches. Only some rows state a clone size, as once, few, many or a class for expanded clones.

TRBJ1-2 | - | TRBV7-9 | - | CASSSGGGNYGYTF | TGTGCCAGCAGCTCTGGGGGGGGGAACTATGGCTACACCTTC
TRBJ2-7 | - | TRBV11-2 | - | CASSPNKGDRNEQYF | TGTGCCAGCAGCCCGAACAAAGGGGATAGAAACGAGCAGTACTTC
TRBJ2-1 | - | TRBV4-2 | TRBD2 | CASSLLAGDRDEQFF | TGTGCCAGCAGCCTACTAGCGGGAGATCGCGATGAGCAGTTCTTC
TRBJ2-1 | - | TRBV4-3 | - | CASSQVREYNEQFF | TGCGCCAGCAGCCAAGTAAGGGAGTACAATGAGCAGTTCTTC
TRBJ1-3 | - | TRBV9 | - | CASGNGNTIYF | TGTGCCAGCGGCAACGGAAACACCATATATTTT
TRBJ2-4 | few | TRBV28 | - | CASSLQALAKNIQYF | TGTGCCAGCAGTTTACAGGCACTAGCCAAAAACATTCAGTACTTC
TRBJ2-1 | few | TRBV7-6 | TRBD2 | CASSLDPSGRRGQFF | TGTGCCAGCAGCTTAGATCCTAGCGGGAGAAGGGGGCAGTTCTTC
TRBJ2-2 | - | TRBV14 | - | CASSQEEERTGELFF | TGTGCCAGCAGCCAAGAGGAGGAAAGGACCGGGGAGCTGTTTTTT
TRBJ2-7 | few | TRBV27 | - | CASSYFSGSEIEQYF | TGTGCCAGCAGTTACTTCTCCGGTTCCGAGATCGAGCAGTACTTC
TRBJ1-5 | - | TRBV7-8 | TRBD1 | CASSLEARGPAQPQHF | TGTGCCAGCAGCTTAGAGGCCAGGGGGCCGGCTCAGCCCCAGCATTTT
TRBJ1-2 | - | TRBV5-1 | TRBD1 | CASSLYGTATNYGYTF | TGCGCCAGCAGCTTGTACGGGACAGCTACTAACTATGGCTACACCTTC
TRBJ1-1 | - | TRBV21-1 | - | CASSKGQAKF | TGTGCCAGCAGCAAGGGACAGGCGAAGTTT
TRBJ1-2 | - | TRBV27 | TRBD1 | CASLGQGYGYTF | TGTGCCAGTTTAGGACAGGGCTATGGCTACACCTTC
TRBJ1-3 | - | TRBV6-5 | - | CASKGVSGNTIYF | TGTGCCAGCAAGGGAGTTTCGGGAAACACCATATATTTT
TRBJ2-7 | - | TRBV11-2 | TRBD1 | CASSLRQGPFYEQYF | TGTGCCAGCAGCTTAAGACAGGGCCCTTTCTACGAGCAGTACTTC
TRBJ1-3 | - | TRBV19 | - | CASSLPIRPGSGNTIYF | TGTGCCAGTAGTCTACCGATACGGCCGGGCTCTGGAAACACCATATATTTT
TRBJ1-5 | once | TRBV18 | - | CASSPGVRGSNQPQHF | TGTGCCAGCTCACCAGGGGTTCGGGGGAGCAATCAGCCCCAGCATTTT
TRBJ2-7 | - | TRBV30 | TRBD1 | CAWTPGQGFYEQYF | TGTGCCTGGACCCCGGGACAGGGTTTTTACGAGCAGTACTTC
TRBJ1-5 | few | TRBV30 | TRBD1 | CAWTGGSNQPQHF | TGTGCCTGGACAGGGGGGTCAAATCAGCCCCAGCATTTT
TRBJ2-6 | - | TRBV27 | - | CATLSRDISSGANVLTF | TGTGCCACCCTCTCCCGGGACATTTCCTCTGGGGCCAACGTCCTGACTTTC
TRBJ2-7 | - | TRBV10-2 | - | CASSTGYEQYF | TGCGCCAGTTCAACAGGCTACGAGCAGTACTTC
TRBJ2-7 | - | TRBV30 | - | CARSPSGYEQYF | TGTGCCCGGAGCCCCTCAGGATACGAGCAGTACTTC
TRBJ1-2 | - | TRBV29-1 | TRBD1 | CSVRDRGLLYGYTF | TGCAGCGTTCGGGACAGGGGGCTTCTCTATGGCTACACCTTC
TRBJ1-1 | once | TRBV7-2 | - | CASSQQGTEAFF | TGTGCCAGCAGCCAGCAGGGGACTGAAGCTTTCTTT
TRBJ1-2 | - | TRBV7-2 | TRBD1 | CANSSGQSMKMGYTF | TGTGCCAACAGCTCGGGACAGTCAATGAAGATGGGCTACACCTTC
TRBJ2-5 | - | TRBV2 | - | CASTGAQETQYF | TGTGCCAGCACGGGAGCGCAAGAGACCCAGTACTTC
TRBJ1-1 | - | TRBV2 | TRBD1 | CASRPGQQNTEAFF | TGTGCCAGCAGGCCGGGACAGCAGAACACTGAAGCTTTCTTT
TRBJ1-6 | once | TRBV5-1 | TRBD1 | CASSFTGTARDSPLHF | TGCGCCAGCAGCTTTACCGGGACAGCGCGAGATTCACCCCTCCACTTT
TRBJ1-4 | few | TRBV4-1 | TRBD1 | CASSQNRGGGEKLFF | TGCGCCAGCAGCCAAAACAGGGGCGGGGGGGAAAAACTGTTTTTT
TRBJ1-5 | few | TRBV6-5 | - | CASTRTSNQPQHF | TGTGCCAGCACCAGAACTAGCAATCAGCCCCAGCATTTT
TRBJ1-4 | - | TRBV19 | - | CASSRGYDEKLFF | TGTGCCAGTAGTAGAGGGTATGATGAAAAACTGTTTTTT
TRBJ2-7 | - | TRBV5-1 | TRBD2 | CASSPTGGPVYEQYF | TGCGCCAGCAGCCCTACGGGGGGGCCCGTCTACGAGCAGTACTTC
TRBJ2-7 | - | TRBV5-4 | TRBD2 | CASSLGSSGPRYEQYF | TGTGCCAGCAGCTTGGGGTCTAGCGGGCCTCGCTACGAGCAGTACTTC
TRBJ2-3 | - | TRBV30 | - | CAWSPMVGRTDTQYF | TGTGCCTGGAGTCCAATGGTCGGTAGAACAGATACGCAGTATTTT
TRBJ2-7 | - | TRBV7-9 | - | CASSPTGRAYEQYF | TGTGCCAGCAGCCCAACCGGCAGGGCCTACGAGCAGTACTTC
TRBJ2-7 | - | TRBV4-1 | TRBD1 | CASSFRQGTYEQYF | TGCGCCAGCAGCTTCCGACAGGGGACGTACGAGCAGTACTTC
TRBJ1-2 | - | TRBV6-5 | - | CASSRTGITYGYTF | TGTGCCAGCAGCCGAACCGGGATTACCTATGGCTACACCTTC
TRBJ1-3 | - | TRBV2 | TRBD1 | CASSPPDRANTIYF | TGTGCCAGCAGCCCGCCGGACAGGGCGAACACCATATATTTT
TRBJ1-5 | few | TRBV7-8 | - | CASSPLGGWGQPQHF | TGTGCCAGCAGCCCCCTAGGGGGATGGGGCCAGCCCCAGCATTTT
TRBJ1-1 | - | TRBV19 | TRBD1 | CASSGTGFGTEAFF | TGTGCCAGCTCCGGGACAGGGTTTGGAACTGAAGCTTTCTTT
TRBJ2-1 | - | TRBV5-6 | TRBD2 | CASAQAGGTSNPEQFF | TGTGCCAGCGCCCAAGCGGGGGGAACCTCGAACCCTGAGCAGTTCTTC
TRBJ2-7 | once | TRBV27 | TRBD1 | CASRPGTGGFLNPYEQYF | TGTGCCAGCAGACCCGGGACAGGGGGCTTTTTAAATCCCTACGAGCAGTACTTC